The rows below give T cell receptor beta chains drawn from one sample of a study of T cell responses to AZD1222 COVID-19 vaccine. Libraries were prepared by immunoSEQ multiplex PCR; TCRdb keeps only in-frame clonotypes and omits some of them. The sample lists some 150,000 clones; roughly 91% were seen once. The sequences come from peripheral blood, collected on day 0 of AZD1222 vaccination. The receptors were gathered from an adult in good health. The CDR3 runs from the conserved cysteine through the conserved F or W. D genes are given only for firm matches. Clone size, where shown, is once, few, many, or a class for clones that have expanded.

. | TRBJ1-5 | . | TRBV19 | TGTGCCAGTAGTATACTAGGAGGAATTAGCAATCAGCCCCAGCATTTT | CASSILGGISNQPQHF
. | TRBJ2-2 | . | TRBV5-4 | TGTGCCAGCAGCTACGCCGGGGAGCTGTTTTTT | CASSYAGELFF
TRBD1 | TRBJ1-1 | . | TRBV5-1 | TGCGCCAGCAGCTTCGGACAGGGCACTGAAGCTTTCTTT | CASSFGQGTEAFF
. | TRBJ1-1 | . | TRBV19 | TGTGCCAGTAGTGTCTCGGGACAAATGAACACTGAAGCTTTCTTT | CASSVSGQMNTEAFF
. | TRBJ2-5 | . | TRBV2 | TGTGCCAGCAGTGACAGGGATGAGACCCAGTACTTC | CASSDRDETQYF
TRBD2 | TRBJ2-2 | . | TRBV3-1/TRBV3-2 | TGTGCCAGCAGGTGGCGGGAGTCTGGCACCGGGGAGCTGTTTTTT | CASRWRESGTGELFF
TRBD2 | TRBJ2-1 | . | TRBV14 | TGTGCCAGCAGCCCCTGGGGACTAGCGCTGTCTAATGAGCAGTTCTTC | CASSPWGLALSNEQFF
TRBD1 | TRBJ1-2 | . | TRBV10-3 | TGTGCCACGACCGGAGACAGGGGTTATGGCTACACCTTC | CATTGDRGYGYTF
. | TRBJ2-2 | . | TRBV5-1 | TGCGCCAGCAGCTTATCCAGGACGAACACCGGGGAGCTGTTTTTT | CASSLSRTNTGELFF
. | TRBJ1-2 | . | TRBV15 | TGTGCCACCAGCAGAGTTGGGGGTGACTATGGCTACACCTTC | CATSRVGGDYGYTF
. | TRBJ1-2 | . | TRBV6-5 | TGTGCCAGCAGGAGGGACACAGACTATGGCTACACCTTC | CASRRDTDYGYTF
. | TRBJ2-5 | . | TRBV5-4 | TGTGCCAGCAGCCGGGGGACAGTCCAAGAGACCCAGTACTTC | CASSRGTVQETQYF
. | TRBJ1-2 | once | TRBV5-1 | TGCGCCAGCAGCTTGGACAGGTCGGAAGGCTACACCTTC | CASSLDRSEGYTF
. | TRBJ2-7 | once | TRBV5-6 | TGTGCCAGCAGCACCTACAGGTCACGTCGGGGCGAGCAGTACTTC | CASSTYRSRRGEQYF
. | TRBJ1-3 | . | TRBV6-5 | TGTGCCAGCAGCAAGCAGGGAGCTGGAAACACCATATATTTT | CASSKQGAGNTIYF
. | TRBJ1-1 | . | TRBV5-6 | TGTGCCAGCAGCTTGGGAGGCGTTGAAGCTTTCTTT | CASSLGGVEAFF
TRBD2 | TRBJ2-2 | . | TRBV3-1/TRBV3-2 | TGTGCCAGCAGCCGAACTAGCGGGGGCGTGATTACCGGGGAGCTGTTTTTT | CASSRTSGGVITGELFF
. | TRBJ1-2 | once | TRBV7-9 | TGTGCCAGCAGCCGGGACGTGGCTGGCTACACCTTC | CASSRDVAGYTF
TRBD2 | TRBJ2-1 | . | TRBV7-3 | TGTGCCAGCAGCACGGGACTACCCTCTAATGAGCAGTTCTTC | CASSTGLPSNEQFF
. | TRBJ1-2 | once | TRBV6-5 | TGTGCCAGCAGTTTCTCCTCGGGAAGGATGGGCTACACCTTC | CASSFSSGRMGYTF
TRBD1 | TRBJ1-2 | . | TRBV9 | TGTGCCAGCAGCGTAGCTGGGACAGGCTATGGCTACACCTTC | CASSVAGTGYGYTF
. | TRBJ1-1 | . | TRBV6-6 | TGTGCCAGCAGTTACTCCCCGGCCCCGCTCACTGAAGCTTTCTTT | CASSYSPAPLTEAFF
TRBD1 | TRBJ2-3 | once | TRBV30 | TGTGCCTGGAGTATAAAGGGGGCCACGCAGTATTTT | CAWSIKGATQYF
. | TRBJ2-1 | . | TRBV9 | TGTGCCAGCAGCGAACGGGTTGCCATCGGGCATGAGCAGTTCTTC | CASSERVAIGHEQFF
TRBD2 | TRBJ2-1 | once | TRBV4-1 | TGCGCCAGCAGACCCGGGACTAGAAGCAATGAGCAGTTCTTC | CASRPGTRSNEQFF
. | TRBJ1-1 | . | TRBV21-1 | TGTGCCAGCAGTAGGGGGGCTGAAGCTTTCTTT | CASSRGAEAFF
. | TRBJ1-6 | once | TRBV30 | TGTGCCTGGAACCGATGGGGTTCACCCCTCCACTTT | CAWNRWGSPLHF
. | TRBJ2-1 | . | TRBV11-2 | TGTGCCAGCAGCTTAGCCAGGGGCTCAGCGGGACACAATGAGCAGTTCTTC | CASSLARGSAGHNEQFF
TRBD2 | TRBJ2-3 | . | TRBV7-3 | TGTGCCAGCAGCCCCAATGGGGCGGGAGGATCCACAGATACGCAGTATTTT | CASSPNGAGGSTDTQYF
TRBD1 | TRBJ1-1 | . | TRBV3-1/TRBV3-2 | TGTGCCAGCAGCCAAGCAGGGGGAGGGACTGAAGCTTTCTTT | CASSQAGGGTEAFF
TRBD1 | TRBJ1-2 | . | TRBV19 | TGTGCCAGTGATCCGGGACAGGGCCTCTATGGCTACACCTTC | CASDPGQGLYGYTF
TRBD2 | TRBJ2-7 | . | TRBV4-2 | TGTGCCAGCAGCCAAGAGTTGGGAGGGACCTACGAGCAGTACTTC | CASSQELGGTYEQYF
TRBD1 | TRBJ1-2 | . | TRBV11-2 | TGTGCCAGCAGCTCTGCGTACCGGGACAGGGTGATAGAATACTATGGCTACACCTTC | CASSSAYRDRVIEYYGYTF
. | TRBJ1-1 | . | TRBV2 | TGTGCCAGCAGTGGGCAGACCCTGAACACTGAAGCTTTCTTT | CASSGQTLNTEAFF
. | TRBJ2-1 | . | TRBV5-1 | TGCGCCAGCAGCCCGGCCGGGACTCCCCTGGGGAATGAGCAGTTCTTC | CASSPAGTPLGNEQFF
. | TRBJ1-2 | . | TRBV2 | TGTGCCAGCAGTGAAGTCTGGGAAGCTAACTATGGCTACACCTTC | CASSEVWEANYGYTF
. | TRBJ2-2 | . | TRBV5-1 | TGCGCCAGCACGGTCAGGGGCGTGAACACCGGGGAGCTGTTTTTT | CASTVRGVNTGELFF
. | TRBJ2-7 | . | TRBV18 | TGTGCCAGCTCACCTACGACAGGTTCCTACGAGCAGTACTTC | CASSPTTGSYEQYF
. | TRBJ1-1 | . | TRBV12-5 | TGTGCTAGTGGTTTGAGTCAGGGGAACACTGAAGCTTTCTTT | CASGLSQGNTEAFF
TRBD2 | TRBJ2-1 | . | TRBV7-6 | TGTGCCAGCAGCACCCCTACCGGGAGGGCCAATGAGCAGTTCTTC | CASSTPTGRANEQFF
. | TRBJ1-3 | . | TRBV6-1 | TGTGCCAGCAGTGAAGCGCTTCGGAACTCTGGAAACACCATATATTTT | CASSEALRNSGNTIYF
. | TRBJ2-1 | . | TRBV30 | TGTGCCTGGAGTAGGGCCAGGGGGGACGAGCAGTTCTTC | CAWSRARGDEQFF
. | TRBJ2-1 | . | TRBV2 | TGTGCCAGCAGTTACAGGACAGCAATCAATGAGCAGTTCTTC | CASSYRTAINEQFF
TRBD1 | TRBJ2-1 | . | TRBV11-2 | TGTGCCAGCAGCTTAGATCCCAGGGACAGGTGGAATGAGCAGTTCTTC | CASSLDPRDRWNEQFF
. | TRBJ1-4 | . | TRBV6-5 | TGTGCCAGCTCCTCCGGGACAAAACTGTTTTTT | CASSSGTKLFF
. | TRBJ1-5 | . | TRBV4-1 | TGCGCCAGCAGCCAAGAAGGAATGGGCAATCAGCCCCAGCATTTT | CASSQEGMGNQPQHF
. | TRBJ2-1 | . | TRBV10-1 | TGCGCCAGCAGTGCCGGGGCCAGCTTGAATGAGCAGTTCTTC | CASSAGASLNEQFF
. | TRBJ1-2 | . | TRBV2 | TGTGCCAGCAGTGGTCAGGGCACAATCTATGGCTACACCTTC | CASSGQGTIYGYTF
. | TRBJ1-2 | . | TRBV5-1 | TGCGCCAGCAGCCCGACAGGTCATAACTATGGCTACACCTTC | CASSPTGHNYGYTF
. | TRBJ2-1 | few | TRBV11-2 | TGTGCCAGCAGCGGGGTCATTACCAACTCCTACAATGAGCAGTTCTTC | CASSGVITNSYNEQFF
TRBD1 | TRBJ1-1 | . | TRBV5-1 | TGCGCCAGCAGCTCGAGACAGGGGGCCGACACTGAAGCTTTCTTT | CASSSRQGADTEAFF
. | TRBJ1-3 | . | TRBV4-2 | TGTGCCAGCAGCCACGGAAACACCATATATTTT | CASSHGNTIYF
. | TRBJ2-3 | many | TRBV29-1 | TGCAGCGTTGGGAGTTCGGGAGCAGATACGCAGTATTTT | CSVGSSGADTQYF
. | TRBJ2-1 | . | TRBV21-1 | TGTGCCAGCAGCAAAGTACAGGGAACCAATGAGCAGTTCTTC | CASSKVQGTNEQFF
. | TRBJ1-1 | . | TRBV5-1 | TGCGCCAGCAGCCCGACCCTACAGGGTTTGGACACTGAAGCTTTCTTT | CASSPTLQGLDTEAFF
. | TRBJ2-7 | few | TRBV6-5 | TGTGCCAGCAGTTACTGGGGGCCCTCCTACGAGCAGTACTTC | CASSYWGPSYEQYF
TRBD2 | TRBJ2-3 | . | TRBV5-4 | TGTGCCAGCAGTCTCGGGGGGGGAGTGGGCACAGATACGCAGTATTTT | CASSLGGGVGTDTQYF